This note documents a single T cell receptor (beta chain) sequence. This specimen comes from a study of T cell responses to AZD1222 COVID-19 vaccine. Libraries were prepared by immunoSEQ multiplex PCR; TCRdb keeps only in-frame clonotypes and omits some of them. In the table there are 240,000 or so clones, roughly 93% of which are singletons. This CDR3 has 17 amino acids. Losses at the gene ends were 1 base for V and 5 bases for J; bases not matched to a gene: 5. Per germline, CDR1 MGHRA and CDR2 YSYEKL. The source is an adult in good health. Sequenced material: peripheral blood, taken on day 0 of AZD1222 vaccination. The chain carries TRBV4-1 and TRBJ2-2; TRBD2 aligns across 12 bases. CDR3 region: CASSQVPGLAGTGELFF. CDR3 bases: TGCGCCAGCAGCCAAGTCCCCGGACTAGCGGGAACCGGGGAGCTGTTTTTT.